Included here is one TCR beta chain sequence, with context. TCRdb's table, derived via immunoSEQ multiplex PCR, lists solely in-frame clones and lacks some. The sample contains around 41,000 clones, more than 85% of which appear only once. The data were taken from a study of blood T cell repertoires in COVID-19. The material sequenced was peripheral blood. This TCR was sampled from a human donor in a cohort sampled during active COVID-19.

This CDR3 reads CASSEGGPTGELFF. The CDR3 bases are TGTGCCAGCAGTGAAGGTGGGCCCACCGGGGAGCTGTTTTTT. The chain carries TRBV2 and TRBJ2-2; D is ambiguous. The CDR3 loop spans 14 amino acids. CDR1 is SNHLY and CDR2 is FYNNEI in the germline V gene. Trimming left V 1 base short and J 4 bases short, with 7 bases between.